A selection of T cell receptor beta chains follows, all from one sample in a study of T cell responses to AZD1222 COVID-19 vaccine. Profiled with immunoSEQ multiplex PCR; TCRdb holds only in-frame clones, not every one. The sample yields 75,000 to 90,000 clones, more than 75% seen once. Sample: peripheral blood, taken on day 0 of AZD1222 vaccination. Every receptor here comes from an adult in good health. The CDR3 runs from the conserved cysteine through the conserved F or W. Fields, in order: clone size, V gene, D gene, J gene, CDR3 DNA, CDR3 protein. The D gene is left open where the match is weak. Size tells how often a clone was seen (once, few, many) or the class of an expanded clone, and some rows leave it out.

>.|TRBV9|TRBD2|TRBJ2-1
TGTGCCAGCAGCTCGGGGGGGCGCTACAATGAGCAGTTCTTC
CASSSGGRYNEQFF
>.|TRBV5-1|TRBD1|TRBJ2-7
TGCGCCAGCAGCTGGAAAACCGGGACAGCCCACTACGAGCAGTACTTC
CASSWKTGTAHYEQYF
>.|TRBV19|.|TRBJ1-2
TGTGCCAGTAAGGCCTCAGGGGACTATGGCTACACCTTC
CASKASGDYGYTF
>.|TRBV27|TRBD1|TRBJ1-4
TGTGCCAGCAGTTTCGGCCCAGGGGGGGAAAAACTGTTTTTT
CASSFGPGGEKLFF
>.|TRBV15|TRBD1|TRBJ2-5
TGTGCCACCAGCCGGACAGGGGCCCAAGAGACCCAGTACTTC
CATSRTGAQETQYF
>.|TRBV21-1|.|TRBJ2-5
TGTGCCAGCAGCCCTTGGTCCCCTCGGGGAGAGACCCAGTACTTC
CASSPWSPRGETQYF
>.|TRBV11-2|.|TRBJ2-3
TGTGCCAGCAGCTTTGGGTACACAGATACGCAGTATTTT
CASSFGYTDTQYF
>.|TRBV6-5|.|TRBJ2-1
TGTGCCAGCAGCGGGACTCACACCTACAATGAGCAGTTCTTC
CASSGTHTYNEQFF
>.|TRBV5-8|.|TRBJ1-2
TGTGCCAGCAGCCTGAAGAGAGCTAACTATGGCTACACCTTC
CASSLKRANYGYTF
>.|TRBV11-2|.|TRBJ1-2
TGTGCCAGCAGCCCTAGCCCGCTATATGGCTACACCTTC
CASSPSPLYGYTF
>.|TRBV29-1|.|TRBJ2-2
TGCAGCGTTGAATTAGCCAGACCCACCGGGGAGCTGTTTTTT
CSVELARPTGELFF
>once|TRBV3-1/TRBV3-2|.|TRBJ1-2
TGTGCCAGCAGCCAAAGTGCAGGGGCTGGCTACACCTTC
CASSQSAGAGYTF
>.|TRBV12-5|.|TRBJ1-4
TGTGCTAGTGGGGACTGGGCAGGGAATGAAAAACTGTTTTTT
CASGDWAGNEKLFF
>once|TRBV18|TRBD1|TRBJ1-3
TGTGCCAGCTCACTACGTGACAGGGCGAACACCATATATTTT
CASSLRDRANTIYF
>.|TRBV10-3|.|TRBJ1-1
TGTGCCATCGGGGGGAACACTGAAGCTTTCTTT
CAIGGNTEAFF
>few|TRBV27|.|TRBJ1-1
TGTGCCAGCAGTTTATCTGCCGGGGCTGAAGCTTTCTTT
CASSLSAGAEAFF
>.|TRBV28|TRBD1|TRBJ1-3
TGTGCCAGCCTTTCTCGGACAGGGGTCTCTGGAAACACCATATATTTT
CASLSRTGVSGNTIYF
>.|TRBV18|TRBD1|TRBJ1-6
TGTGCCAGCTCATCGCAATGGACAGGGGGCGATTCACCCCTCCACTTT
CASSSQWTGGDSPLHF
>.|TRBV9|.|TRBJ2-3
TGTGCCAGCAGCGTAACGACAGAAATCGGGGGTGGGAATACGCAGTATTTT
CASSVTTEIGGGNTQYF
>.|TRBV6-2/TRBV6-3|TRBD2|TRBJ2-3
TGTGCCAGCAGTTTTGGGACTAAAGCAGATACGCAGTATTTT
CASSFGTKADTQYF
>.|TRBV7-2|.|TRBJ2-1
TGTGCCAGCAGCTTAACCTACAATGAGCAGTTCTTC
CASSLTYNEQFF
>.|TRBV12-3/TRBV12-4|.|TRBJ1-2
TGTGCCAGCAGTAGGGGGATTTATGGCTACACCTTC
CASSRGIYGYTF
>.|TRBV11-2|.|TRBJ2-3
TGTGCCAGCAGCGCCCAGATGGGGACAGATACGCAGTATTTT
CASSAQMGTDTQYF
>.|TRBV3-1/TRBV3-2|TRBD1|TRBJ1-4
TGTGCCAGCAGCCAACGGACAGGTCGGGGAGAAAAACTGTTTTTT
CASSQRTGRGEKLFF
>.|TRBV6-5|TRBD1|TRBJ2-7
TGTGCCAGCGGACAGGCCTACTCCTACGAGCAGTACTTC
CASGQAYSYEQYF
>.|TRBV12-3/TRBV12-4|.|TRBJ1-5
TGTGCCAGCAGTTGGAATAGCAATCAGCCCCAGCATTTT
CASSWNSNQPQHF
>.|TRBV10-3|.|TRBJ1-2
TGTGCCATCCAGTTCGACGGAACCTATAACTATGGCTACACCTTC
CAIQFDGTYNYGYTF
>.|TRBV27|TRBD1|TRBJ1-2
TGTGCCAGCAGTCGACGAGACAGGGGGGGTGGCTACACCTTC
CASSRRDRGGGYTF
>.|TRBV10-1|.|TRBJ2-2
TGCGCCAGCAGTGATCAGGGGAGTTACACCGGGGAGCTGTTTTTT
CASSDQGSYTGELFF
>.|TRBV2|.|TRBJ2-3
TGTGCCAACGGGGAACAACCCACAGATACGCAGTATTTT
CANGEQPTDTQYF
>.|TRBV20-1|TRBD2|TRBJ2-2
TGCAGTGCTAGTCCTAGCGGGATCACCGGGGAGCTGTTTTTT
CSASPSGITGELFF
>.|TRBV18|.|TRBJ2-7
TGTGCCAGCTCACCAGTCTCCCCAGCCTACGAGCAGTACTTC
CASSPVSPAYEQYF
>once|TRBV7-2|TRBD1|TRBJ2-2
TGTGCCAGCAGCACACCGACAGGGTTTCCTCAATCGACCGGGGAGCTGTTTTTT
CASSTPTGFPQSTGELFF
>once|TRBV4-1|.|TRBJ1-2
TGCGCCAGCAGCCAAGTAATAGGAGCCGGCTACACCTTC
CASSQVIGAGYTF
>.|TRBV14|TRBD1|TRBJ1-1
TGTGCCAGCAGCCTCACAGGGGGCGCAACCACTGAAGCTTTCTTT
CASSLTGGATTEAFF
>.|TRBV7-2|TRBD1|TRBJ2-7
TGTGCCAGCAGCTTACCGCGCACGGGACAGGGGTCCTACGAGCAGTACTTC
CASSLPRTGQGSYEQYF
>.|TRBV10-3|.|TRBJ2-5
TGTGCCATCAGTGAGAGGGGGGCCCAAGAGACCCAGTACTTC
CAISERGAQETQYF
>.|TRBV18|.|TRBJ2-6
TGTGCCAGCTCACCGTTTCGGGACTCCGTCTCTGGGGCCAACGTCCTGACTTTC
CASSPFRDSVSGANVLTF
>.|TRBV25-1|.|TRBJ1-5
TGTGCCAGCAGTGACAGGGGCAATCAGCCCCAGCATTTT
CASSDRGNQPQHF
>.|TRBV28|.|TRBJ2-7
TGTGCCAGCAGTCGCGCGGGACGAGCCTACGAGCAGTACTTC
CASSRAGRAYEQYF
>.|TRBV20-1|.|TRBJ2-7
TGCAGTGCTAGAAGACTCTACGAGCAGTACTTC
CSARRLYEQYF